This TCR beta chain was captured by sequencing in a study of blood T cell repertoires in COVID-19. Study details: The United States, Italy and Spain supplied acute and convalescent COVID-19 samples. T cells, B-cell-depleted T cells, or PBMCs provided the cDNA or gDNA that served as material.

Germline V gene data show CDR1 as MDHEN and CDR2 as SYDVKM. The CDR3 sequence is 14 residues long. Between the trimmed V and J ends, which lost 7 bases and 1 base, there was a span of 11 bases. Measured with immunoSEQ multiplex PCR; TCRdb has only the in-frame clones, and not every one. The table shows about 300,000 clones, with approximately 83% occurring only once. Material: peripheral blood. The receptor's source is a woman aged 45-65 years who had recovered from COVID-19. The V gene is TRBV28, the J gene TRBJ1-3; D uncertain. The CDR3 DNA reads TGTGCCAGCATCAGACCGGAGTCTGGAAACACCATATATTTT. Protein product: CASIRPESGNTIYF.